This is a list of T cell receptor beta chains from one sample in a study of blood T cell repertoires in COVID-19. Some clones are missing from TCRdb's copy, which holds only in-frame ones; the method was immunoSEQ multiplex PCR. The sample lists 220,000 or so clones, around 87% occurring once. The specimen was PBMCs or T cells enriched from blood (not recorded which). All receptors come from a woman under 30 in a cohort exposed to, infected with or recovered from COVID-19 (not recorded which). Both conserved end residues are part of each CDR3. The D gene is left open where the match is weak. Rows may omit the clone size; those that give it use once, few, many or a size class.

J gene: TRBJ1-1; V gene: TRBV7-3; clone size: NA; D gene: NA; CDR3 DNA: TGTGCCAGCAGCACTCAGGGGTTCACTGAAGCTTTCTTT; CDR3 protein: CASSTQGFTEAFF
J gene: TRBJ1-1; V gene: TRBV19; clone size: NA; D gene: NA; CDR3 DNA: TGTGCCAGTAGTAAAGTCGGAGGGCTAAGTTCTGAAGCTTTCTTT; CDR3 protein: CASSKVGGLSSEAFF
J gene: TRBJ2-5; V gene: TRBV5-1; clone size: NA; D gene: TRBD2; CDR3 DNA: TGCGCCAGCAGCTTGGGAGTAGCGGGATTACAAGAGACCCAGTACTTC; CDR3 protein: CASSLGVAGLQETQYF
J gene: TRBJ1-2; V gene: TRBV14; clone size: few; D gene: NA; CDR3 DNA: TGTGCCAGCAGCCAAGATACAGGGTGGCGTGGCTACACCTTC; CDR3 protein: CASSQDTGWRGYTF
J gene: TRBJ2-2; V gene: TRBV6-5; clone size: NA; D gene: TRBD1; CDR3 DNA: TGTGCCAGCAGTTGGGACAGGACGAACACCGGGGAGCTGTTTTTT; CDR3 protein: CASSWDRTNTGELFF
J gene: TRBJ1-6; V gene: TRBV12-3/TRBV12-4; clone size: NA; D gene: NA; CDR3 DNA: TGTGCCAGCAGATATGACAGAAATTCACCCCTCCACTTT; CDR3 protein: CASRYDRNSPLHF
J gene: TRBJ2-3; V gene: TRBV11-3; clone size: NA; D gene: TRBD2; CDR3 DNA: TGTGCCAGCGGGACTAGCGGGAGCACAGATACGCAGTATTTT; CDR3 protein: CASGTSGSTDTQYF
J gene: TRBJ1-1; V gene: TRBV28; clone size: NA; D gene: NA; CDR3 DNA: TGTGCCAGCAGACGGGACAACCGGAACACTGAAGCTTTCTTT; CDR3 protein: CASRRDNRNTEAFF
J gene: TRBJ1-4; V gene: TRBV21-1; clone size: NA; D gene: NA; CDR3 DNA: TGTGCCAGCAGCAACGGGGCAGGGGGACGTAGAGAAAAACTGTTTTTT; CDR3 protein: CASSNGAGGRREKLFF
J gene: TRBJ1-2; V gene: TRBV5-6; clone size: NA; D gene: NA; CDR3 DNA: TGTGCCAGCAGCTTGACCAGGGGATCCTATGGCTACACCTTC; CDR3 protein: CASSLTRGSYGYTF
J gene: TRBJ1-6; V gene: TRBV28; clone size: once; D gene: NA; CDR3 DNA: TGTGCCAGCAGTCTATATAATTCACCCCTCCACTTT; CDR3 protein: CASSLYNSPLHF
J gene: TRBJ1-1; V gene: TRBV9; clone size: NA; D gene: NA; CDR3 DNA: TGTGCCAGCAGCGTGGCAGGGAACACTGAAGCTTTCTTT; CDR3 protein: CASSVAGNTEAFF
J gene: TRBJ1-4; V gene: TRBV5-4; clone size: NA; D gene: NA; CDR3 DNA: TGTGCCAGCAGCCCCAGGAACGGTTACAATGAAAAACTGTTTTTT; CDR3 protein: CASSPRNGYNEKLFF
J gene: TRBJ1-2; V gene: TRBV24-1; clone size: NA; D gene: NA; CDR3 DNA: TGTGCCACCAGTGACCCAGGAGGACTTGAGAGCTACACCTTC; CDR3 protein: CATSDPGGLESYTF
J gene: TRBJ1-1; V gene: TRBV2; clone size: NA; D gene: TRBD1; CDR3 DNA: TGTGCCAGCAGTTTGGACAGGGCGGTAGGCACTGAAGCTTTCTTT; CDR3 protein: CASSLDRAVGTEAFF
J gene: TRBJ1-2; V gene: TRBV30; clone size: NA; D gene: TRBD1; CDR3 DNA: TGTGCCTGGAGTGTACAAGGACAGGGAGTTAGCGGCTACACCTTC; CDR3 protein: CAWSVQGQGVSGYTF
J gene: TRBJ2-2; V gene: TRBV7-3; clone size: NA; D gene: NA; CDR3 DNA: TGTGCCAGCAGCTTCGGCGGAGACACCGGGGAGCTGTTTTTT; CDR3 protein: CASSFGGDTGELFF
J gene: TRBJ2-5; V gene: TRBV28; clone size: NA; D gene: TRBD2; CDR3 DNA: TGTGCCAGCAGCTTTCGAGCGGGGGAGACCCAGTACTTC; CDR3 protein: CASSFRAGETQYF
J gene: TRBJ2-2; V gene: TRBV24-1; clone size: NA; D gene: TRBD1; CDR3 DNA: TGTGCCACCAGTGATTTTGAGCAGGGGGCGACCGGGGAGCTGTTTTTT; CDR3 protein: CATSDFEQGATGELFF
J gene: TRBJ2-5; V gene: TRBV3-1/TRBV3-2; clone size: NA; D gene: TRBD2; CDR3 DNA: TGTGCCAGCAGCCCCCGGACTAGCGGGAGGGCATCATGGGAGACCCAGTACTTC; CDR3 protein: CASSPRTSGRASWETQYF
J gene: TRBJ2-1; V gene: TRBV7-3; clone size: NA; D gene: TRBD2; CDR3 DNA: TGTGCCAGCAGCTTAACGGGAGGGTTTTCCTACAATGAGCAGTTCTTC; CDR3 protein: CASSLTGGFSYNEQFF
J gene: TRBJ1-6; V gene: TRBV19; clone size: NA; D gene: NA; CDR3 DNA: TGTGCCAGTAGTATTGAGACAGATAATTCACCCCTCCACTTT; CDR3 protein: CASSIETDNSPLHF
J gene: TRBJ2-2; V gene: TRBV7-3; clone size: NA; D gene: TRBD2; CDR3 DNA: TGTGCCAGCAGCTTAGCACTAGCGGGAGGCCACGGGGAGCTGTTTTTT; CDR3 protein: CASSLALAGGHGELFF
J gene: TRBJ2-1; V gene: TRBV7-9; clone size: NA; D gene: TRBD2; CDR3 DNA: TGTGCCAGCAGCTTAGTCGTTAGCGGGGGGCCCTACAATGAGCAGTTCTTC; CDR3 protein: CASSLVVSGGPYNEQFF
J gene: TRBJ1-2; V gene: TRBV6-5; clone size: NA; D gene: NA; CDR3 DNA: TGTGCCAGCAGTTACGGGCGTCTCGGGGGTGGCTACACCTTC; CDR3 protein: CASSYGRLGGGYTF
J gene: TRBJ1-5; V gene: TRBV5-1; clone size: NA; D gene: TRBD1; CDR3 DNA: TGCGCCAGCAGCTTAGCTCCGGGACAGGGTGGAGGGCAGCCCCAGCATTTT; CDR3 protein: CASSLAPGQGGGQPQHF
J gene: TRBJ1-3; V gene: TRBV11-2; clone size: NA; D gene: NA; CDR3 DNA: TGTGCCAGCAGCTTAGATGAGGGCCGGAGGGGAAACACCATATATTTT; CDR3 protein: CASSLDEGRRGNTIYF
J gene: TRBJ2-3; V gene: TRBV13; clone size: NA; D gene: NA; CDR3 DNA: TGTGCCAGCAGCCCGCTTAGCGTGGATACGCAGTATTTT; CDR3 protein: CASSPLSVDTQYF
J gene: TRBJ2-1; V gene: TRBV29-1; clone size: NA; D gene: NA; CDR3 DNA: TGCAGCGTCGAAGGAGGGGGCAATGAGCAGTTCTTC; CDR3 protein: CSVEGGGNEQFF
J gene: TRBJ1-5; V gene: TRBV5-1; clone size: NA; D gene: NA; CDR3 DNA: TGCGCCAGCCTCGACAGGCCCCCCAATCAGCCCCAGCATTTT; CDR3 protein: CASLDRPPNQPQHF
J gene: TRBJ2-7; V gene: TRBV2; clone size: NA; D gene: NA; CDR3 DNA: TGTGCCAGCAGTGAAGGCTGGAGCTCCTACGAGCAGTACTTC; CDR3 protein: CASSEGWSSYEQYF
J gene: TRBJ1-6; V gene: TRBV5-6; clone size: NA; D gene: TRBD1; CDR3 DNA: TGTGCCAGCAGCTTTGAAATTACGGGACAGGGGACGAATTCACCCCTCCACTTT; CDR3 protein: CASSFEITGQGTNSPLHF
J gene: TRBJ1-1; V gene: TRBV10-3; clone size: NA; D gene: TRBD1; CDR3 DNA: TGTGCCATCAGCGACAGGGGAGGGGACACTGAAGCTTTCTTT; CDR3 protein: CAISDRGGDTEAFF
J gene: TRBJ1-2; V gene: TRBV14; clone size: NA; D gene: TRBD1; CDR3 DNA: TGTGCCAGCAGCCAGTGGACAGGGTATGGCTACACCTTC; CDR3 protein: CASSQWTGYGYTF
J gene: TRBJ1-6; V gene: TRBV5-4; clone size: NA; D gene: NA; CDR3 DNA: TGTGCCAGCAGCTTGAGACAGGCTGGTTATTCACCCCTCCACTTT; CDR3 protein: CASSLRQAGYSPLHF
J gene: TRBJ1-2; V gene: TRBV14; clone size: NA; D gene: TRBD1; CDR3 DNA: TGTGCCAGCAGCCCCCGGACAGGGGTTAACTATGGCTACACCTTC; CDR3 protein: CASSPRTGVNYGYTF
J gene: TRBJ2-5; V gene: TRBV9; clone size: NA; D gene: TRBD2; CDR3 DNA: TGTGCCAGCAGCGTAGGGACTAGCGGAAAAGAGACCCAGTACTTC; CDR3 protein: CASSVGTSGKETQYF
J gene: TRBJ1-2; V gene: TRBV28; clone size: NA; D gene: TRBD1; CDR3 DNA: TGTGCCAGCTTTCCACAGGGGTCTCGGGGCTACACCTTC; CDR3 protein: CASFPQGSRGYTF
J gene: TRBJ1-6; V gene: TRBV9; clone size: NA; D gene: TRBD1; CDR3 DNA: TGTGCCAGCAGCCCCGAGGTGGACAGGGGAGGGTCACCCCTCCACTTT; CDR3 protein: CASSPEVDRGGSPLHF
J gene: TRBJ2-3; V gene: TRBV9; clone size: NA; D gene: TRBD2; CDR3 DNA: TGTGCCAGCAGCGCCGAAACCGGACTAGCGGGGGTGAAAGATACGCAGTATTTT; CDR3 protein: CASSAETGLAGVKDTQYF
J gene: TRBJ2-1; V gene: TRBV18; clone size: NA; D gene: TRBD1; CDR3 DNA: TGTGCCAGCTCACAGATAATCTGGGACAGTGACAATGAGCAGTTCTTC; CDR3 protein: CASSQIIWDSDNEQFF
J gene: TRBJ2-7; V gene: TRBV29-1; clone size: NA; D gene: TRBD1; CDR3 DNA: TGCAGCGTTGGAACAGGGGCGAGCTCCTACGAGCAGTACTTC; CDR3 protein: CSVGTGASSYEQYF
J gene: TRBJ1-2; V gene: TRBV23-1; clone size: NA; D gene: TRBD1; CDR3 DNA: TGCGCCAGCAGAGAAAGAGGGACAGGACCTTCCCTCTCCTATGGCTACACCTTC; CDR3 protein: CASRERGTGPSLSYGYTF
J gene: TRBJ2-7; V gene: TRBV18; clone size: NA; D gene: TRBD2; CDR3 DNA: TGTGCCAGCTCACCAGCGGGAGCCGCCCACGAGCAGTACTTC; CDR3 protein: CASSPAGAAHEQYF
J gene: TRBJ2-6; V gene: TRBV5-1; clone size: few; D gene: NA; CDR3 DNA: TGCGCCAGCAGCTTGGAGCTTACTGGGGCCAACGTCCTGACTTTC; CDR3 protein: CASSLELTGANVLTF